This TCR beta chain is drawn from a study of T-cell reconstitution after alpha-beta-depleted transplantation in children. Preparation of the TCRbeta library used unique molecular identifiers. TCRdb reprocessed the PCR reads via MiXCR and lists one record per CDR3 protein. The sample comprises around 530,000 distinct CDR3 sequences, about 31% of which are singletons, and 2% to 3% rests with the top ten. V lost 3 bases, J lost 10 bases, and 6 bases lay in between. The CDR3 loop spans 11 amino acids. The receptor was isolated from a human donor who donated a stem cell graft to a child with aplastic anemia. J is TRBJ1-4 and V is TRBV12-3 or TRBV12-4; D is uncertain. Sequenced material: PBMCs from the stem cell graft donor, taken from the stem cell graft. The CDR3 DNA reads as TGTGCCAGCAGTTTGAGTCGAAAACTGTTTTTT. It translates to CASSLSRKLFF.